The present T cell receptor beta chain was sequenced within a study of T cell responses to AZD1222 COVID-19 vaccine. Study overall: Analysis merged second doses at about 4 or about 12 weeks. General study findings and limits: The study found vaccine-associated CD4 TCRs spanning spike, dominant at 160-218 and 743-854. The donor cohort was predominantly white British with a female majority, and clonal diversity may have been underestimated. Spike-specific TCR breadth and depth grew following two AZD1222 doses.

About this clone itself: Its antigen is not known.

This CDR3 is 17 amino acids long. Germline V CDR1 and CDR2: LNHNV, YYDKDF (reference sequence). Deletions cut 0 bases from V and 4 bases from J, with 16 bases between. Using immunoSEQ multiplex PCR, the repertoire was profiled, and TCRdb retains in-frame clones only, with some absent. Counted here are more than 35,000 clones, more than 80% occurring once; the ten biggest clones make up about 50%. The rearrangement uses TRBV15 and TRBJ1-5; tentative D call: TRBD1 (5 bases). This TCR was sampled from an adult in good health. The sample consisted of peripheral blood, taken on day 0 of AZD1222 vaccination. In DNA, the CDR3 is TGTGCCACCAGCAGAGATACCCACGGGACGGCGAATCAGCCCCAGCATTTT. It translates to CATSRDTHGTANQPQHF.